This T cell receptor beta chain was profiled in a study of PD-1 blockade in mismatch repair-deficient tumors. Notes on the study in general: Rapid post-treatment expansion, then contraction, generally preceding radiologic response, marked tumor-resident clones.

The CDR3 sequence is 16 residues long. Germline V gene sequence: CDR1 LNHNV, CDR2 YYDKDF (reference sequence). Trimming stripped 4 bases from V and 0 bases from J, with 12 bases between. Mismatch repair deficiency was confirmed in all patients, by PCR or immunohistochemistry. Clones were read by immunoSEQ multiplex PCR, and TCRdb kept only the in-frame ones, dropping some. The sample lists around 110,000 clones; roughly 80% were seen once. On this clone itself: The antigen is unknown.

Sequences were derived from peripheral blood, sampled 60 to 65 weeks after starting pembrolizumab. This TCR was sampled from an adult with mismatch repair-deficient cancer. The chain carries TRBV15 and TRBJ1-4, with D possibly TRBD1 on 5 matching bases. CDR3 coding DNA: TGTGCCACCAGCACGGACACCTCCGCAACTAATGAAAAACTGTTTTTT. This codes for CATSTDTSATNEKLFF.